This TCR beta chain was retrieved from a study of T cells in narcolepsy. Study results and limitations: Autoreactive clonotypes reportedly recurred in blood of same and different patients, not controls.

Sequenced by immunoSEQ multiplex PCR; TCRdb stores in-frame clones only, minus some. This table holds about 40,000 clones, around 85% found once. The ends lost 6 bases at V and 5 bases at J; junction bases unmatched: 10. In germline, CDR1 is MNHEY, CDR2 SMNVEV (reference sequence). The CDR3 sequence is 17 residues long. With regard to this clone: What it binds is unknown.

The material sequenced was CD45RA- memory CD4+ T cells from PBMCs. The origin of this receptor is a human donor with narcolepsy. The V gene is TRBV27, the J gene TRBJ2-2; 12 positions match TRBD2. CDR3 region: CASRVGLAGGRTGELFF. The CDR3 nucleotides are TGTGCCAGCAGAGTAGGGCTAGCGGGGGGGCGAACCGGGGAGCTGTTTTTT.